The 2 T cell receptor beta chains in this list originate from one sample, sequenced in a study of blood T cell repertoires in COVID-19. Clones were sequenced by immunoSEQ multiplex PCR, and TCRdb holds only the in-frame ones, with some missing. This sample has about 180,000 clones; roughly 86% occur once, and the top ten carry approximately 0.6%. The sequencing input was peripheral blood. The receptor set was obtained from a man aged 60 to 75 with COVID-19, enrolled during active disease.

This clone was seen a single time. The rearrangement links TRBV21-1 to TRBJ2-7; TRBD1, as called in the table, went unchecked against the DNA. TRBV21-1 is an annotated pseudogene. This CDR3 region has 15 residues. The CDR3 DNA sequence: TGTGCCAGCAGCACTCCGGGACAGGGTGACTACGAGCAGTACTTC. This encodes CASSTPGQGDYEQYF.

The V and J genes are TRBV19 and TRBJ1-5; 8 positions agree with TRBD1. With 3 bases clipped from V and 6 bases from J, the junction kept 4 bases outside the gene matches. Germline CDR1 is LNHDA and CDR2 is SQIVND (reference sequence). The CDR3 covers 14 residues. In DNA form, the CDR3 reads TGTGCCAGTAGTATGGGACAGGAGAGTCAGCCCCAGCATTTT. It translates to CASSMGQESQPQHF.